The present TCR beta chain was sequenced within a study of T cells in Graves' hyperthyroidism and ophthalmopathy. Overall study results and limits: Most thyroid clonotypes that were expanded above 0.001 also turned up in blood.

Lactation, pregnancy, other autoimmune disease or uncontrolled infection excluded patients. CDR1 and CDR2 (germline): SGHVS, FQNEAQ. This CDR3 comprises 14 residues. Between the trimmed V and J ends, which lost 3 bases and 8 bases, there was a span of 13 bases. Amplified TCR beta CDR3 regions came from RNA transcripts. RT-PCR in the first round (using the HTBI primer set) targeted the TCR CDR3. TCRdb re-called the multiplex PCR reads through MiXCR, storing one row per CDR3 protein. The top ten hold about 40% of the sample, which has about 510,000 distinct CDR3 sequences, 35% to 50% seen once. As concerns this clonotype: Its antigen is currently unknown.

The material sequenced was peripheral blood or thyroid tissue (not recorded which). The TCR sequence derives from an adult woman with Graves' disease, either hyperthyroidism or ophthalmopathy (not recorded which). The chain employs TRBV7-8 and TRBJ1-4; D perhaps matches TRBD1 (6 bases). For the CDR3, the DNA is TGTGCCAGCAGCTTTTCATCCGGGACAGAAAAACTGTTTTTT. Encoded protein: CASSFSSGTEKLFF.